These 18 T cell receptor beta chains originate from one sample sequenced in a study of beta chain features in type 1 diabetes. Study-wide results and limits: When Type 1 diabetes patients were examined, their TCRB CDR3s proved moderately but significantly shorter in all four CD4+ subsets.

No antigen has been assigned to these receptors. The entirety of the isolated RNA underwent reverse transcription, so expressed TCRB transcripts were sequenced. TCRdb's table, derived via immunoSEQ multiplex PCR, lists solely in-frame clones and lacks some. The sample holds roughly 730,000 clones; around 15% are singletons and the top ten take 0.022%. Sequencing input: naive CD4+ T cells from blood. These TCRs come from a man aged 18-30 years with type 1 diabetes.

This chain links TRBV19 with TRBJ1-2; D is unclear. Per the germline V gene, CDR1 is LNHDA and CDR2 is SQIVND (reference sequence). This CDR3 has 12 residues. V gave up 3 bases and J gave up 10 bases, with 12 bases separating them. The CDR3 sequence is CASSIPALVYTF. The CDR3 DNA reads TGTGCCAGTAGTATTCCAGCCCTGGTCTACACCTTC.

About this clone itself: Other DNA sequences in this specimen translate into the identical CDR3. The CDR3 protein is CASSFGGNQPQHF. CDR3 in DNA: TGTGCCAGCAGTTTCGGGGGCAATCAGCCCCAGCATTTT. The chain uses TRBV27 and TRBJ1-5, with unresolved D. Germline assignment: CDR1 MNHEY and CDR2 SMNVEV (reference sequence). The CDR3 loop spans 13 amino acids. With 3 bases removed from V and 2 bases from J, the gap between germline ends came to 5 bases.

The rearrangement joins TRBV4-1 to TRBJ2-1; the D gene could be TRBD1 or TRBD2 (6 bases each). V shed 0 bases and J shed 0 bases, with 9 bases lying between them. CDR1 is MGHRA, CDR2 YSYEKL, per germline. The CDR3 sequence is 16 residues long. The CDR3 DNA reads TGCGCCAGCAGCCAAGAAGGGGGGAGCTCCTACAATGAGCAGTTCTTC. It is translated as CASSQEGGSSYNEQFF.

The rearrangement uses TRBV5-6 and TRBJ2-1; D call uncertain. The V gene's germline CDR1 is SGHDT and CDR2 YYEEEE. The V end was cut by 2 bases, the J end by 15 bases, with 12 bases between. The CDR3 length is 11 residues. CDR3 loop: CASSLEGFLFF. The CDR3 bases are TGTGCCAGCAGCTTAGAAGGGTTTTTGTTCTTC.

The V gene is TRBV6-1, the J gene TRBJ1-6, with a possible D match to TRBD1 (5 bases). The V gene lost 8 bases and the J gene lost 1 base, with 12 bases spanning the gap. From germline, CDR1 is MNHNS and CDR2 SASEGT. This CDR3 contains 15 residues. The CDR3 DNA is TGTGCCAGCGGGACTTGGGGATCCTATAATTCACCCCTCCACTTT. This gives the protein CASGTWGSYNSPLHF.

This sequence joins TRBV5-1 and TRBJ2-2; D gene ambiguous. The germline V and J ends were trimmed by 9 bases and 0 bases, with 15 bases remaining between them. The germline gives CDR1 SGHRS, CDR2 YFSETQ. This CDR3 region has 15 residues. CDR3 DNA sequence: TGCGCCACCCCAGCCGGTAACGCGAACACCGGGGAGCTGTTTTTT. This encodes CATPAGNANTGELFF.

This clone showed up just a few times. This chain connects TRBV2 to TRBJ1-1, with 8 bases identical to TRBD1. V lost 7 bases to trimming and J lost 6 bases; unmatched junction nucleotides: 7. CDR1 and CDR2 from the germline V gene are SNHLY and FYNNEI. The CDR3 runs 13 residues. The CDR3 is CASKTGVVAEAFF. CDR3 sequence (DNA): TGTGCCAGCAAGACAGGGGTCGTCGCTGAAGCTTTCTTT.

The chain recombines TRBV25-1 with TRBJ2-7; no reliable D call. The V end lost 3 bases, the J end lost 2 bases, and 8 bases lay between the germline ends. CDR1 MGHDK and CDR2 SYGVNS come from the germline V gene. The CDR3 is 13 residues long. CDR3 loop: CASSDQVPYEQYF. The CDR3 DNA sequence: TGTGCCAGCAGTGATCAGGTACCCTACGAGCAGTACTTC.

This clone was observed a handful of times. The rearrangement uses TRBV6-1 and TRBJ2-4; D unresolved. Germline-derived CDR1 and CDR2 are MNHNS and SASEGT. V shed 1 base and J shed 0 bases, with 16 bases lying between them. The CDR3 runs to 18 residues. The CDR3 protein is CASSEGHRSLLAKNIQYF. The CDR3 bases are TGTGCCAGCAGTGAAGGACATAGGTCCCTGCTAGCCAAAAACATTCAGTACTTC.

This clone was seen more than once but under ten times. This chain joins TRBV5-1 and TRBJ2-5; D unresolved. The V gene's germline CDR1 is SGHRS and CDR2 YFSETQ. The CDR3 has 12 residues. Trimming stripped 4 bases from V and 0 bases from J, with 4 bases between. This CDR3 is CASSEDQETQYF. DNA for the CDR3: TGCGCCAGCAGCGAGGACCAAGAGACCCAGTACTTC.

This clone came up a few times. The V and J genes are TRBV2 and TRBJ1-2; 10 nucleotides match TRBD1. Germline V gene sequence: CDR1 SNHLY, CDR2 FYNNEI. The CDR3 loop spans 14 amino acids. With V trimmed by 4 bases and J by 3 bases, 2 bases remained unmatched. The chain's CDR3 is CASSAGQGDYGYTF. CDR3 nucleotides: TGTGCCAGCAGTGCTGGACAGGGGGACTATGGCTACACCTTC. The full variable domain, rest sourced from reference TRBV2 and TRBJ1-2, is EPEVTQTPSHQVTQMGQEVILRCVPISNHLYFYWYRQILGQKVEFLVSFYNNEISEKSEIFDDQFSVERPDGSNFTLKIRSTKLEDSAMYFCASSAGQGDYGYTFGSGTRLTVV.

This rearrangement joins TRBV10-3 to TRBJ2-7; 11 bases are shared with TRBD1. In germline, CDR1 is ENHRY, CDR2 SYGVKD. The CDR3 loop spans 14 amino acids. J gave up 3 bases and V 10 bases, and 8 bases lay outside the gene matches. CDR3 DNA: TGTGCCAGCGTGCCGGGACAGGGGGGCTACGAGCAGTACTTC. This gives the protein CASVPGQGGYEQYF.

This clone was seen a few times. This rearrangement joins TRBV18 to TRBJ2-5; unclear D gene. This CDR3 has 14 residues. CDR1 KGHSH and CDR2 LQKENI come from the germline V gene. V was shortened by 2 bases and J by 5 bases, with 12 bases between the two germline ends. The CDR3 nucleotides are TGTGCCAGCTCACCATTGGAGCGTGGGGAGACCCAGTACTTC. Translating it yields CASSPLERGETQYF.

This clone was counted between two and nine times. The V and J genes are TRBV18 and TRBJ2-3, with a tentative D call TRBD1 (6 bases). Germline CDR1 reads KGHSH; CDR2 reads LQKENI. CDR3 size: 15 residues. Trimming left V 6 bases short and J 4 bases short, with 17 bases between. In DNA, the CDR3 is TGTGCCAGCTCCCAACAGGGCTGGGGCGCAGATACGCAGTATTTT. Amino acids: CASSQQGWGADTQYF.

This clone was seen only a few times. The CDR3 loop reads CSVVKSRGQASPLHF. DNA of the CDR3: TGCAGCGTCGTCAAAAGCAGGGGGCAAGCTTCACCCCTCCACTTT. This rearrangement joins TRBV29-1 to TRBJ1-6, with 8 bases fitting TRBD1. The CDR3 has 15 residues. Germline trimming cut 6 bases from V and 9 bases from J; bases unmatched to any gene: 13. Germline V gene lookup returns CDR1 SQVTM and CDR2 ANQGSEA.

The CDR3 reads CASSVGLAGTGELFF. In DNA form, the CDR3 reads TGTGCCAGCAGCGTAGGACTAGCGGGAACCGGGGAGCTGTTTTTT. The chain joins TRBV9 to TRBJ2-2, with 11 positions matching TRBD2. Per germline, CDR1 SGDLS and CDR2 YYNGEE. V lost 0 bases to trimming and J lost 5 bases; unmatched junction nucleotides: 0. The CDR3 sequence is 15 residues long.

The sample holds a few counts of this clone. This CDR3 is CASSLVRNTGELFF. The CDR3 region has the DNA TGTGCCAGCAGCTTAGTCAGGAACACCGGGGAGCTGTTTTTT. This chain links TRBV7-3 with TRBJ2-2; D gene unclear. CDR3 length: 14 amino acids. With 2 bases removed from V and 1 base from J, the gap between germline ends came to 5 bases. From germline, CDR1 is SGHTA and CDR2 FQGTGA.

V gene TRBV10-3 combines with J gene TRBJ1-1; 7 nucleotides line up with TRBD1. Per the germline V gene, CDR1 is ENHRY and CDR2 is SYGVKD. Trimming at V came to 6 bases and at J to 1 base, leaving 5 bases not matched to a gene. The CDR3 length is 14 residues. The CDR3 sequence: CAIRGGQKNTEAFF. The DNA of the CDR3 is TGTGCCATCAGGGGGGGACAGAAGAACACTGAAGCTTTCTTT.